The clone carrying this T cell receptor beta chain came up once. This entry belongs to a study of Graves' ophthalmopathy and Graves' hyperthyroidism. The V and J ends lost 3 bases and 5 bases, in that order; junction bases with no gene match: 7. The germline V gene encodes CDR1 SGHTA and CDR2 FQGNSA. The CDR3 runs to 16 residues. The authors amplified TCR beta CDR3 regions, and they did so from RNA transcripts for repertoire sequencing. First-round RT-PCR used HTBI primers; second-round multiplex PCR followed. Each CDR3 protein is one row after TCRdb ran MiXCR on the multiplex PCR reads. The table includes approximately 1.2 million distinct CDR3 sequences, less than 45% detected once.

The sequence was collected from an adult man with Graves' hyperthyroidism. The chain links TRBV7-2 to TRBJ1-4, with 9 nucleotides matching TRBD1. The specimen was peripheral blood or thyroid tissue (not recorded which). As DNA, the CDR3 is TGTGCCAGCAGCTTCTTTAGCGGGACAGGGAATGAAAAACTGTTTTTT. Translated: CASSFFSGTGNEKLFF.